This T cell receptor beta chain is from a study of blood T cell repertoires in COVID-19. Across the whole study: The samples span acute and convalescent COVID-19 from the United States, Italy and Spain. PBMCs, B-cell-depleted T cells, or T cells were the source of the cDNA or gDNA that made up the material.

V was cut by 2 bases and J by 2 bases, with 15 bases left in between. Germline loops: CDR1 SGHRS, CDR2 YFSETQ. This CDR3 region has 16 residues. This table comes from immunoSEQ multiplex PCR, and its TCRdb copy is limited to in-frame clones, with some not included. The sample holds 200,000 to 250,000 clones, around 84% seen once. This TCR derives from an elderly woman with active or convalescent COVID-19. Material for sequencing was peripheral blood. The chain couples TRBV5-1 to TRBJ2-3, with D possibly TRBD2 on 6 matching bases. As DNA, the CDR3 is TGCGCCAGCAGCTTAGACGGGACTCCCCTCACAGATACGCAGTATTTT. Its protein is CASSLDGTPLTDTQYF.